This paragraph covers one TCR beta chain sequence. Its target is not known. Primers for the PCR totalled 60 Vbeta and 13 Jbeta. Generated by immunoSEQ multiplex PCR, the TCRdb table keeps only in-frame clones and is missing some. Of approximately 180,000 clones listed, approximately 80% are singletons. Germline CDR1 SGHTA, CDR2 FQGNSA. The CDR3 is made up of 18 amino acids. Trimming cost V 5 bases and J 6 bases, with 25 bases left between them. The data are from a study of cytomegalovirus exposure and HLA in healthy donors. Study-wide results and limits: CMV serostatus stood as the only immune exposure information on hand. A few V segments could not be told apart, such as TRBV6-2 and TRBV6-3, and were left out. A later analysis linked a missense DCLRE1C variant to TCR beta V- and J-gene trimming. There were several of the most significant clusters that appeared linked to common viral pathogens in a later analysis.

The sample was PBMCs. V and J are TRBV7-2 and TRBJ2-2, with D tentatively TRBD2 (6 bases). This clonotype was sampled from a young man in good health and CMV-seronegative. The CDR3 nucleotides are TGTGCCAGCAGCCCGTACCCTAATCGGGGGACGCCCCCCGGGGAGCTGTTTTTT. It codes for CASSPYPNRGTPPGELFF.